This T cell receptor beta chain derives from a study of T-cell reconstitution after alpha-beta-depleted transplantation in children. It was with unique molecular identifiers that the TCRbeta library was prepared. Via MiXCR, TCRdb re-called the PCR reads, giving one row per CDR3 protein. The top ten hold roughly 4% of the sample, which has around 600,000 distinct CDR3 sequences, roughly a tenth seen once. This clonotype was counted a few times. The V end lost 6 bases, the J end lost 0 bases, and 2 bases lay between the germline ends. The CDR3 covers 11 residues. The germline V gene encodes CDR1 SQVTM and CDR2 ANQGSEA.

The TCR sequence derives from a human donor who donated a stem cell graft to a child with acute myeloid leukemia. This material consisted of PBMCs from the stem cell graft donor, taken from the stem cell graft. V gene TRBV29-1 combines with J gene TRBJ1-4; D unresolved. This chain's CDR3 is CSVATNEKLFF. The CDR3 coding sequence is TGCAGCGTCGCAACTAATGAAAAACTGTTTTTT.